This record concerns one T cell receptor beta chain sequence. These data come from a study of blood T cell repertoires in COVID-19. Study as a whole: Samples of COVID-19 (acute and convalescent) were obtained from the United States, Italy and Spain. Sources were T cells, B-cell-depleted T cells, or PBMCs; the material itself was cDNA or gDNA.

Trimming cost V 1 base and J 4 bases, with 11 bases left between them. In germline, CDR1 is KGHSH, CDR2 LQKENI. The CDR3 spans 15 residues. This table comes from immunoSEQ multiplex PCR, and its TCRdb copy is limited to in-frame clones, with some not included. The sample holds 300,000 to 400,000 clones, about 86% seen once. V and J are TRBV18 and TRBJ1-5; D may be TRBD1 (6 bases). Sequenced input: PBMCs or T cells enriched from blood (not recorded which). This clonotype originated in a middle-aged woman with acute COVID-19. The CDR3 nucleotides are TGTGCCAGCTCACCACGGGGGCCGGGGAATCAGCCCCAGCATTTT. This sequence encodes CASSPRGPGNQPQHF.